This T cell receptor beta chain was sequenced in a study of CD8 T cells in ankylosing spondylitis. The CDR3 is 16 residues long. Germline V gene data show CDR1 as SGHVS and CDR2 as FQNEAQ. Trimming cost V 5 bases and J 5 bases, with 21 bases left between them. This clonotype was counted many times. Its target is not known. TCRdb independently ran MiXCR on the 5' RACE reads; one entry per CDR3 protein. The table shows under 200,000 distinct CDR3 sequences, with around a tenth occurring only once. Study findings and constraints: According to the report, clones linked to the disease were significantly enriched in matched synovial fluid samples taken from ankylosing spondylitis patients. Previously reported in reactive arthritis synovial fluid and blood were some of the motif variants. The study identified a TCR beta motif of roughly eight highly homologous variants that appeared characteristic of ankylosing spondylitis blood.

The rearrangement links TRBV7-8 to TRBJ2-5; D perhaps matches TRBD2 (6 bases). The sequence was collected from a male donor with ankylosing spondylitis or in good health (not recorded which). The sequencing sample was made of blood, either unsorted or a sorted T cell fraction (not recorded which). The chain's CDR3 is CASSPRTTTKGETQYF. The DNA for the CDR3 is TGTGCCAGCAGCCCCCGGACTACAACTAAAGGGGAGACCCAGTACTTC.